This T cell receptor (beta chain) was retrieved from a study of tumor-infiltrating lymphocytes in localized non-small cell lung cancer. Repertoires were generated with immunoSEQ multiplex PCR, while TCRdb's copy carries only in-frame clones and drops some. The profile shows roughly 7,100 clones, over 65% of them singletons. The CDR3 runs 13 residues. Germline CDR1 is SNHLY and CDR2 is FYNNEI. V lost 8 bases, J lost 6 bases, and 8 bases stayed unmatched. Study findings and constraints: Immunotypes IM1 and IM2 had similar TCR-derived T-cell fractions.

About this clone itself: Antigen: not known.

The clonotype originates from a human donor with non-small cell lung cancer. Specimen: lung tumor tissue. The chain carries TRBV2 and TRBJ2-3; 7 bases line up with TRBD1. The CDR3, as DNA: TGTGCCAGCGGAGAGACAGGGTTGGATACGCAGTATTTT. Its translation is CASGETGLDTQYF. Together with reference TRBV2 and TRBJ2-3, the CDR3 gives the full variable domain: EPEVTQTPSHQVTQMGQEVILRCVPISNHLYFYWYRQILGQKVEFLVSFYNNEISEKSEIFDDQFSVERPDGSNFTLKIRSTKLEDSAMYFCASGETGLDTQYFGPGTRLTVL.